The present T cell receptor (beta chain) was sequenced within a study of immune evolution from preneoplasia to lung adenocarcinoma. Study conclusions and caveats: Top clone frequencies peaked in normal lung, apparently declining through invasive adenocarcinoma. Normal lung had highest clonality; later lesions appeared denser, more diverse.

Notes on this clone: The antigen remains undetermined.

Between about 2014 and 2018, patients underwent resection in Japan or China. Assay used: immunoSEQ multiplex PCR; TCRdb lists only in-frame clones, some missing. There are nearly 2,500 clones in the sample; around 85% occur only once, and roughly 15% lies in the top ten. Germline V CDR1 and CDR2: KGHSH, LQKENI. Trimming removed 5 bases from V and 3 bases from J; junction bases left unmatched: 7. The CDR3 sequence is 14 residues long. Material: FFPE adjacent normal lung tissue. The rearrangement links TRBV18 to TRBJ2-7; TRBD1 agrees at 7 bases. This TCR derives from a person aged 70 to 80 with lung adenocarcinoma. The CDR3 nucleotides are TGTGCCAGCTCAGCTTGGGACAGAAGCTACGAGCAGTACTTC. Its translation: CASSAWDRSYEQYF.